Below are 7 T cell receptor beta chains sequenced from a single sample in a study of T cell responses to AZD1222 COVID-19 vaccine. Repertoires were generated with immunoSEQ multiplex PCR, while TCRdb's copy carries only in-frame clones and drops some. The repertoire includes 100,000 or so clones, about 85% of them detected once, and around 3.1% sits in the top ten. Sequencing was performed on peripheral blood, taken on day 0 of AZD1222 vaccination. The receptors were sampled from an adult in good health.

The chain recombines TRBV11-3 with TRBJ2-3; 10 bases line up with TRBD2. The CDR3 contains 16 residues. Germline V gene sequence: CDR1 SGHNT, CDR2 YENEEA. J lost 4 bases, V lost 0 bases, and 4 bases had no gene match. The CDR3 is CASSLELAGGADTQYF. In nucleotides, the CDR3 is TGTGCCAGCAGCTTAGAATTAGCGGGAGGAGCAGATACGCAGTATTTT.

The chain carries TRBV2 and TRBJ2-1; 9 bases line up with TRBD1. Germline V gene sequence: CDR1 SNHLY, CDR2 FYNNEI. The CDR3 has 15 residues. Germline trimming cut 5 bases from V and 0 bases from J; bases unmatched to any gene: 2. For the CDR3, the DNA is TGTGCCAGCAGTCGGGGACAGGGCTCCTACAATGAGCAGTTCTTC. This sequence encodes CASSRGQGSYNEQFF.

The chain combines TRBV27 with TRBJ1-2; D is undetermined. The CDR3 length is 15 residues. The germline V and J ends were trimmed by 7 bases and 4 bases, with 19 bases remaining between them. Germline loops: CDR1 MNHEY, CDR2 SMNVEV (reference sequence). The CDR3: CASKYTAGGSYGYTF. As DNA, the CDR3 is TGTGCCAGCAAATATACGGCAGGAGGCTCCTATGGCTACACCTTC.

The genes are TRBV24-1 and TRBJ2-3; 8 nucleotides line up with TRBD1. The CDR3 is 16 amino acids. Germline trimming cut 4 bases from V and 4 bases from J; bases unmatched to any gene: 9. Germline CDR1 is KGHDR and CDR2 is SFDVKD. In nucleotides, the CDR3 is TGTGCCACCAGTGACTCTACAGGGGGTGAGGCAGATACGCAGTATTTT. Its protein product is CATSDSTGGEADTQYF.

The V gene is TRBV11-3, the J gene TRBJ1-4; D unclear. The germline V gene has CDR1 SGHNT and CDR2 YENEEA. The CDR3 loop spans 16 amino acids. Trimming stripped 6 bases from V and 0 bases from J, with 14 bases between. The DNA for the CDR3 is TGTGCCAGCAGTTTACGGCTACAAGCAACTAATGAAAAACTGTTTTTT. Translated: CASSLRLQATNEKLFF.

The rearrangement joins TRBV7-6 to TRBJ2-7, with D possibly TRBD2 on 5 matching bases. V lost 5 bases, J lost 5 bases, and 22 bases lay in between. Germline lookup yields CDR1 SGHVS and CDR2 FNYEAQ. This CDR3 comprises 16 residues. CDR3 loop: CASSLIRAGVGNEQYF. DNA of the CDR3: TGTGCCAGCAGCCTTATAAGGGCTGGAGTCGGGAACGAGCAGTACTTC.

CDR3 sequence (DNA): TGTGCCAGCAGCGCCTGGGACAGGAACTTCTATGGCTACACCTTC. This encodes CASSAWDRNFYGYTF. V usage is TRBV5-4 and J usage is TRBJ1-2; 8 bases align to TRBD1. The CDR3 is 15 amino acids. Germline CDR1 SGHNT, CDR2 YYREEE (reference sequence). J lost 4 bases, V lost 4 bases, and 9 bases had no gene match. Looking up the rest from reference TRBV5-4 and TRBJ1-2 gives the full variable domain: ETGVTQSPTHLIKTRGQQVTLRCSSQSGHNTVSWYQQALGQGPQFIFQYYREEENGRGNFPPRFSGLQFPNYSSELNVNALELDDSALYLCASSAWDRNFYGYTFGSGTRLTVV.